These T cell receptor beta chains were read from a single sample in a study of T cell responses to AZD1222 COVID-19 vaccine. The method was immunoSEQ multiplex PCR; TCRdb's version includes in-frame clones alone and lacks a portion of them. Of about 72,000 clones listed, over 75% are singletons. Sample: peripheral blood, taken on day 0 of AZD1222 vaccination. The origin of the receptors is an adult in good health. Each CDR3 is given with its conserved first and last residue. D genes are given only for firm matches. Not all rows give a size; the values are once, few, many and, for expanded clones, a class.

>NA|TRBV7-2|TRBJ1-1|TRBD1
CASSDRTGTTEAFF
TGTGCCAGCAGCGACAGGACAGGGACCACTGAAGCTTTCTTT
>NA|TRBV27|TRBJ2-7|NA
CASSPGASSYEQYF
TGTGCCAGCAGTCCTGGGGCGAGCTCCTACGAGCAGTACTTC
>NA|TRBV7-3|TRBJ1-1|TRBD1
CASSLGQGAANTEAFF
TGTGCCAGCAGCTTAGGACAGGGGGCGGCGAACACTGAAGCTTTCTTT
>NA|TRBV28|TRBJ2-7|TRBD1
CASRTGRSQQYF
TGTGCCAGCAGGACAGGGCGCTCTCAGCAGTACTTC
>NA|TRBV11-2|TRBJ1-3|NA
CASSLDRWAGRSSGNTIYF
TGTGCCAGCAGCTTAGATCGGTGGGCGGGAAGAAGCTCTGGAAACACCATATATTTT
>NA|TRBV5-5|TRBJ1-2|TRBD1
CASSRLAVQGADGYTF
TGTGCCAGCAGCCGCCTTGCAGTACAGGGGGCTGATGGCTACACCTTC
>NA|TRBV28|TRBJ1-3|TRBD1
CASSQRTGAGNTIYF
TGTGCCAGCAGCCAGCGGACAGGGGCTGGAAACACCATATATTTT
>NA|TRBV11-1|TRBJ1-1|NA
CASSGWNGEAFF
TGTGCCAGCAGCGGATGGAATGGTGAAGCTTTCTTT
>once|TRBV30|TRBJ1-2|NA
CAWSVDYNYGYTF
TGTGCCTGGAGTGTCGATTATAACTATGGCTACACCTTC
>NA|TRBV30|TRBJ1-6|NA
CAHSGAETPLHF
TGTGCCCACTCCGGGGCTGAAACACCCCTCCACTTT
>once|TRBV5-1|TRBJ2-2|NA
CASSYDDRNAGELFF
TGCGCCAGCAGCTACGACGACCGTAACGCCGGGGAGCTGTTTTTT
>NA|TRBV11-2|TRBJ1-2|TRBD1
CASSLEGQGIYGYTF
TGTGCCAGCAGCTTAGAAGGACAGGGTATCTATGGCTACACCTTC
>few|TRBV7-9|TRBJ1-2|NA
CASSLGQSNYGYTF
TGTGCCAGCAGCTTAGGCCAAAGTAACTATGGCTACACCTTC
>NA|TRBV7-9|TRBJ1-2|TRBD1
CASSFPGTANYGYTF
TGTGCCAGCAGCTTTCCTGGGACAGCTAACTATGGCTACACCTTC
>NA|TRBV11-3|TRBJ2-7|NA
CASEGGRKRLSYEQYF
TGTGCCAGCGAGGGCGGACGGAAAAGGCTCTCCTACGAGCAGTACTTC
>NA|TRBV19|TRBJ2-5|NA
CASSILGQGLGETQYF
TGTGCCAGTAGTATCCTCGGGCAGGGGTTGGGAGAGACCCAGTACTTC
>NA|TRBV5-4|TRBJ1-6|NA
CASSFSVGSSYNSPLHF
TGTGCCAGCAGCTTTAGTGTCGGGAGCTCCTATAATTCACCCCTCCACTTT
>NA|TRBV3-1/TRBV3-2|TRBJ2-4|TRBD2
CASSQDATSLDIQYF
TGTGCCAGCAGCCAAGATGCGACTAGCTTGGACATTCAGTACTTC
>large|TRBV28|TRBJ1-5|TRBD1
CASSSRRAGGPQPQHF
TGTGCCAGCTCTTCAAGGAGGGCAGGGGGTCCTCAGCCCCAGCATTTT
>NA|TRBV9|TRBJ1-2|NA
CASSVTQVGGYTF
TGTGCCAGCAGCGTGACACAGGTCGGTGGCTACACCTTC
>NA|TRBV11-2|TRBJ2-5|NA
CASSLASGAQYF
TGTGCCAGCAGCTTAGCTAGTGGGGCCCAGTACTTC
>NA|TRBV4-2|TRBJ2-2|TRBD2
CASSWIAGDNTGELFF
TGTGCCAGCAGCTGGATAGCGGGGGACAACACCGGGGAGCTGTTTTTT
>few|TRBV25-1|TRBJ2-6|NA
CASGGHRGSGANVLTF
TGTGCCAGCGGCGGACACCGAGGCTCTGGGGCCAACGTCCTGACTTTC
>NA|TRBV12-3/TRBV12-4|TRBJ2-7|NA
CASSRDQGGEQYF
TGTGCCAGCAGTCGGGACCAAGGGGGAGAGCAGTACTTC
>NA|TRBV7-2|TRBJ1-6|NA
CASSLGAVSSYNSPLHF
TGTGCCAGCAGCTTAGGCGCAGTGAGCTCCTATAATTCACCCCTCCACTTT
>few|TRBV5-1|TRBJ1-2|NA
CASSLDEGGGYGYTF
TGCGCCAGCAGCTTGGACGAAGGGGGAGGTTATGGCTACACCTTC
>NA|TRBV14|TRBJ1-2|NA
CASSPTTGYGYTF
TGTGCCAGCAGCCCTACAACAGGGTATGGCTACACCTTC
>NA|TRBV7-2|TRBJ1-4|NA
CASSLRQGEKLFF
TGTGCCAGCAGCCTCCGGCAGGGAGAAAAACTGTTTTTT
>NA|TRBV30|TRBJ1-1|NA
CAWSVGGGTEAFF
TGTGCCTGGAGTGTTGGGGGAGGCACTGAAGCTTTCTTT
>NA|TRBV30|TRBJ1-5|TRBD1
CAWSVEGQYQPQHF
TGTGCCTGGAGTGTTGAGGGACAGTATCAGCCCCAGCATTTT
>NA|TRBV2|TRBJ2-7|TRBD1
CASRTGGVDEQYF
TGTGCCAGCAGGACAGGGGGCGTCGACGAGCAGTACTTC
>NA|TRBV5-6|TRBJ1-6|NA
CASSFQTGINSPLHF
TGTGCCAGCAGCTTTCAAACAGGGATTAATTCACCCCTCCACTTT
>NA|TRBV27|TRBJ2-2|TRBD1
CASSPGDRNTGELFF
TGTGCCAGCAGTCCAGGGGACAGGAACACCGGGGAGCTGTTTTTT
>NA|TRBV6-5|TRBJ1-2|NA
CAGTRGYGYTF
TGTGCCGGCACAAGGGGCTATGGCTACACCTTC
>NA|TRBV7-8|TRBJ1-2|TRBD1
CASRGTGEGGYTF
TGTGCCAGCAGGGGAACAGGGGAGGGTGGCTACACCTTC
>few|TRBV11-2|TRBJ2-5|TRBD2
CASSPAGKRRETQYF
TGTGCCAGCAGTCCAGCGGGGAAGCGGCGGGAGACCCAGTACTTC
>NA|TRBV28|TRBJ2-7|TRBD2
CASSSGGQYF
TGTGCCAGCAGCTCGGGGGGGCAGTACTTC
>NA|TRBV5-1|TRBJ1-1|NA
CASRQGNTEAFF
TGCGCCAGCAGACAGGGGAACACTGAAGCTTTCTTT
>NA|TRBV30|TRBJ2-2|NA
CAWTWSTGELFF
TGTGCCTGGACCTGGAGCACCGGGGAGCTGTTTTTT
>NA|TRBV19|TRBJ1-5|TRBD1
CASARGQGNQPQHF
TGTGCCAGCGCCCGGGGACAGGGCAATCAGCCCCAGCATTTT
>NA|TRBV11-3|TRBJ2-1|TRBD1
CASSQTGSRGNEQFF
TGTGCCAGCAGCCAGACAGGGTCGAGGGGCAATGAGCAGTTCTTC
>few|TRBV21-1|TRBJ1-6|NA
CASSKDRGNSPLHF
TGTGCCAGCAGCAAAGACAGGGGTAATTCACCCCTCCACTTT
>NA|TRBV2|TRBJ1-5|NA
CASRKGVGDSNQPQHF
TGTGCCAGCCGGAAGGGGGTGGGGGATAGCAATCAGCCCCAGCATTTT
>NA|TRBV5-6|TRBJ1-1|NA
CASSLASEAFF
TGTGCCAGCAGCTTGGCCAGTGAAGCTTTCTTT
>NA|TRBV4-2|TRBJ1-5|NA
CASSQDRGQPQHF
TGTGCCAGCAGCCAAGACAGGGGCCAGCCCCAGCATTTT
>NA|TRBV27|TRBJ2-7|NA
CASSLRGTYEQYF
TGTGCCAGCAGTTTAAGGGGAACCTACGAGCAGTACTTC
>NA|TRBV20-1|TRBJ2-7|NA
CSATLSYEQYF
TGCAGTGCTACATTATCCTACGAGCAGTACTTC
>NA|TRBV21-1|TRBJ2-1|NA
CASSKFRDRLLNEQFF
TGTGCCAGCAGCAAATTTAGGGACAGGCTTCTTAATGAGCAGTTCTTC
>NA|TRBV19|TRBJ2-7|TRBD1
CASSKGQGANEQYF
TGTGCCAGTAGTAAGGGACAGGGGGCCAACGAGCAGTACTTC
>NA|TRBV30|TRBJ1-1|NA
CAWNLPGQDTEAFF
TGTGCCTGGAACCTACCGGGACAAGACACTGAAGCTTTCTTT
>NA|TRBV19|TRBJ1-2|TRBD1
CASSSRTGIYGYTF
TGTGCCAGTAGTTCCCGGACAGGAATCTATGGCTACACCTTC